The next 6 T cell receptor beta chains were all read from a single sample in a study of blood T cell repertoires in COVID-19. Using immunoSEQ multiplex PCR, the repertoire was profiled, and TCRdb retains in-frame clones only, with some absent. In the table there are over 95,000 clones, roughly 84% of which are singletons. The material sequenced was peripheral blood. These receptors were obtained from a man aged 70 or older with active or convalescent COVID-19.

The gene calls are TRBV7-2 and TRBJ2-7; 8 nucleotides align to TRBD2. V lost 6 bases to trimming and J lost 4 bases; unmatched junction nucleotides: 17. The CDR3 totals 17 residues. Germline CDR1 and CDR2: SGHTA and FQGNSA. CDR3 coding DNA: TGTGCCAGCAGTCTTCGGGCGGGGGGCCCCCCCCTTTACGAGCAGTACTTC. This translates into CASSLRAGGPPLYEQYF.

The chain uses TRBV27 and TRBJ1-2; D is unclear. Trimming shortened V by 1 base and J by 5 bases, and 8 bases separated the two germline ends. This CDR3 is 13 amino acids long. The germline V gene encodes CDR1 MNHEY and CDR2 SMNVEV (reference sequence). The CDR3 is CASSLFPLYGYTF. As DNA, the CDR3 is TGTGCCAGCAGTTTATTTCCCCTTTATGGCTACACCTTC.

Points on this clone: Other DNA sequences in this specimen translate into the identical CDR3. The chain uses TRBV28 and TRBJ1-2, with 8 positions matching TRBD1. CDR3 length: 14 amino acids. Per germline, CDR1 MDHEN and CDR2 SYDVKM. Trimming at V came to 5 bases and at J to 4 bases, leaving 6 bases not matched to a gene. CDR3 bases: TGTGCCAGCAGTCCCTCGACAGGGGTCTATGGCTACACCTTC. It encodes CASSPSTGVYGYTF.

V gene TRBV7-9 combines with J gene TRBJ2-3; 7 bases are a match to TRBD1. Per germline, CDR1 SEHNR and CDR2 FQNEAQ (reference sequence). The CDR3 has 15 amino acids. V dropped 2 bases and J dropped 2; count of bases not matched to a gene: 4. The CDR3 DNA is TGTGCCAGCAGCTTACTCGGGACAGACACAGATACGCAGTATTTT. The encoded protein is CASSLLGTDTDTQYF.

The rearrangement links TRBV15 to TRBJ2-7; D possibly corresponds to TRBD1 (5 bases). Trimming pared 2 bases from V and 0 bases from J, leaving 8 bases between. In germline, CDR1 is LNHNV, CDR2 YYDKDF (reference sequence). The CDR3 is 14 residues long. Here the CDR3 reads CATSRYDSSYEQYF. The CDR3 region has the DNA TGTGCCACCAGCAGATACGACAGCTCCTACGAGCAGTACTTC.

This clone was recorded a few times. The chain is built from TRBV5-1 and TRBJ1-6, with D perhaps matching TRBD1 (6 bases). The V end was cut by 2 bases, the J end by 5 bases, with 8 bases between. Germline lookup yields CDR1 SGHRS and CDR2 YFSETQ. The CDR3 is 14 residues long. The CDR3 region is CASSFQGNNSPLHF. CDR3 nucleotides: TGCGCCAGCAGCTTTCAGGGGAATAATTCACCCCTCCACTTT.